These 22 T cell receptor beta chains were all obtained from the same sample, sequenced in a study of blood T cell repertoires in COVID-19. Sequenced by immunoSEQ multiplex PCR; TCRdb stores in-frame clones only, minus some. The sample yields some 290,000 clones, 86% seen once. Material for sequencing was peripheral blood. The receptors stem from a man aged 18 to 35 with active or convalescent COVID-19.

V and J are TRBV12-5 and TRBJ1-1; D is unresolved. Germline lookup yields CDR1 LGHNT and CDR2 FRNRAP. The CDR3 is 13 amino acids. Trimming cost V 7 bases and J 1 base, with 10 bases left between them. CDR3 sequence (DNA): TGTGCTAGTGTCCCGGTCCCGAACACTGAAGCTTTCTTT. This translates into CASVPVPNTEAFF.

A word on this clone: This sample includes further DNA sequences coding for the same CDR3. The gene calls are TRBV7-9 and TRBJ1-5; D may be TRBD1 (6 bases). Trimming shortened V by 4 bases and J by 5 bases, and 12 bases separated the two germline ends. This CDR3 is built from 14 residues. The germline V gene encodes CDR1 SEHNR and CDR2 FQNEAQ (reference sequence). DNA of the CDR3: TGTGCCAGCAGCTCGACAGGAGATTATCAGCCCCAGCATTTT. Translated, it gives CASSSTGDYQPQHF.

V is TRBV13 and J is TRBJ2-3; D not certain. The CDR3 runs to 14 residues. Germline V gene lookup returns CDR1 PRHDT and CDR2 FYEKMQ (reference sequence). The V end lost 1 base, the J end lost 1 base, and 6 bases lay between the germline ends. The CDR3 nucleotides read TGTGCCAGCAGCTTAGTGAGCGGCACAGATACGCAGTATTTT. This sequence encodes CASSLVSGTDTQYF.

The chain is built from TRBV6-1 and TRBJ2-1, with 7 bases lining up with TRBD2. The CDR3 totals 17 residues. V dropped 0 bases and J dropped 0; count of bases not matched to a gene: 5. The germline CDR1 and CDR2 sequences are MNHNS and SASEGT. The CDR3 region is CASSEAFGGSSYNEQFF. The CDR3 DNA reads TGTGCCAGCAGTGAAGCGTTCGGGGGGAGCTCCTACAATGAGCAGTTCTTC.

The J gene is TRBJ2-1, the V gene TRBV27, with a tentative D call TRBD1 (6 bases). V lost 8 bases to trimming and J lost 8 bases, with 13 bases between them. Germline lookup yields CDR1 MNHEY and CDR2 SMNVEV (reference sequence). The CDR3 has 12 amino acids. The CDR3 DNA is TGTGCCAGCGCTATTGGGGGCCATGAGCAGTTCTTC. Translation gives CASAIGGHEQFF.

This clone was observed a few times. V and J are TRBV10-3 and TRBJ2-1, with TRBD2 matching over 10 bases. CDR3 size: 15 residues. J gave up 4 bases and V 4 bases, and 4 bases lay outside the gene matches. Germline-derived CDR1 and CDR2 are ENHRY and SYGVKD. CDR3 residues: CAISATSGVYNEQFF. DNA for the CDR3: TGTGCCATCAGTGCCACTAGCGGGGTTTACAATGAGCAGTTCTTC.

The chain combines TRBV6-5 with TRBJ2-2; 7 nucleotides align to TRBD2. The V segment lost 7 bases and the J segment 0 bases; nucleotides outside the gene matches: 5. The CDR3 runs to 15 residues. From germline, CDR1 is MNHEY and CDR2 SVGAGI. CDR3: CASTPGLPNTGELFF. CDR3 in DNA: TGTGCCAGCACCCCGGGACTACCGAACACCGGGGAGCTGTTTTTT.

The genes are TRBV30 and TRBJ1-2; D may be TRBD1 (6 bases). This CDR3 is built from 13 residues. Germline assignment: CDR1 GTSNPN and CDR2 SVGIG (reference sequence). V was clipped by 3 bases and J by 7 bases, with 15 bases between them. For the CDR3, the DNA is TGTGCCTGGAGATACACAGGGTCGGGTGGCTACACCTTC. Translated: CAWRYTGSGGYTF.

This chain joins TRBV6-5 and TRBJ2-1; TRBD1 is a possible D gene (6 bases). Trimming left V 6 bases short and J 3 bases short, with 9 bases between. Germline CDR1 and CDR2: MNHEY and SVGAGI. The CDR3 extends over 13 amino acids. CDR3: CASSQQGYNEQFF. CDR3 sequence (DNA): TGTGCCAGCAGCCAACAGGGCTACAATGAGCAGTTCTTC.

The V call is TRBV2, the J call TRBJ1-4; D is unclear. The V gene's germline CDR1 is SNHLY and CDR2 FYNNEI. Trimming shortened V by 3 bases and J by 8 bases, and 34 bases separated the two germline ends. This CDR3 has 21 amino acids. The CDR3 DNA is TGTGCCAGCAGTGATCTTGGAGGTGGAGAGGGCTCACGCTTAAGCCAGGAAAAACTGTTTTTT. This encodes CASSDLGGGEGSRLSQEKLFF.

The chain combines TRBV18 with TRBJ1-1, with D maybe TRBD1 (5 bases). Germline CDR1 reads KGHSH; CDR2 reads LQKENI. The CDR3 totals 13 residues. Trimming pared 5 bases from V and 5 bases from J, leaving 12 bases between. DNA of the CDR3: TGTGCCAGCTCATGGACCCAGGGTACTGAAGCTTTCTTT. Translated, it gives CASSWTQGTEAFF.

The table lists this clone with a count of one. This sequence joins TRBV5-4 and TRBJ2-5; TRBD1 matches at 9 bases. Germline CDR1 is SGHNT and CDR2 is YYREEE (reference sequence). The CDR3 contains 14 residues. V lost 4 bases to trimming and J lost 5 bases; unmatched junction nucleotides: 6. CDR3: CASSTWDREETQYF. The CDR3 DNA is TGTGCCAGCAGCACCTGGGACAGGGAGGAGACCCAGTACTTC.

The chain uses TRBV12-3 or TRBV12-4 and TRBJ1-2; D call uncertain. Trimming removed 2 bases at V and 4 bases at J, with 8 bases between. This CDR3 region has 13 residues. The CDR3 loop reads CASSLWAIYGYTF. The DNA for the CDR3 is TGTGCCAGCAGTTTATGGGCAATCTATGGCTACACCTTC.

This chain links TRBV10-3 with TRBJ2-7; TRBD1 matches 9 bases. J was trimmed by 6 bases and V by 10 bases; bases with no gene match: 22. Per germline, CDR1 ENHRY and CDR2 SYGVKD. CDR3 length: 17 amino acids. CDR3 amino acids: CATAPNTGTGLGSEQYF. The CDR3 coding sequence is TGTGCCACCGCACCTAATACCGGGACAGGGCTTGGGTCCGAGCAGTACTTC.

The rearrangement joins TRBV21-1 to TRBJ2-1; the tabulated D call, TRBD1, remains unverified against the DNA. TRBV21-1 is a documented pseudogene. The CDR3 contains 15 residues. In DNA form, the CDR3 reads TGTGCCAGCAGCAAAGCCGACAGGGTTTACGGTGAGCAGTTCTTC. This codes for CASSKADRVYGEQFF.

This chain joins TRBV5-4 and TRBJ1-4, with no clear D. V was trimmed by 4 bases and J by 8 bases, leaving 12 bases between them. Germline CDR1 and CDR2: SGHNT and YYREEE (reference sequence). CDR3 length: 13 amino acids. This CDR3 is CASSLALDEKLFF. The CDR3 DNA is TGTGCCAGCAGCCTAGCCCTGGACGAAAAACTGTTTTTT. Together with reference TRBV5-4 and TRBJ1-4, the CDR3 gives the full variable domain: ETGVTQSPTHLIKTRGQQVTLRCSSQSGHNTVSWYQQALGQGPQFIFQYYREEENGRGNFPPRFSGLQFPNYSSELNVNALELDDSALYLCASSLALDEKLFFGSGTQLSVL.

This clone was detected only once. V is TRBV30 and J is TRBJ2-7; 7 positions agree with TRBD1. Germline V gene sequence: CDR1 GTSNPN, CDR2 SVGIG (reference sequence). The CDR3 consists of 11 residues. The V segment lost 5 bases and the J segment 6 bases; nucleotides outside the gene matches: 4. CDR3 sequence: CAWSGTVEQYF. DNA for the CDR3: TGTGCCTGGTCCGGGACAGTCGAGCAGTACTTC.

The chain joins TRBV20-1 to TRBJ2-1; no clear D gene. The CDR3 contains 11 residues. CDR1 and CDR2 (germline): DFQATT, SNEGSKA (reference sequence). Trimming left V 2 bases short and J 6 bases short, with 5 bases between. The CDR3 is CSARPGNEQFF. The DNA of the CDR3 is TGCAGTGCTAGACCGGGCAATGAGCAGTTCTTC.

This clone has just one count. This sequence joins TRBV19 and TRBJ2-7; no firm D call. CDR1 LNHDA and CDR2 SQIVND come from the germline V gene (reference sequence). The CDR3 sequence is 15 residues long. Deletions cut 3 bases from V and 0 bases from J, with 12 bases between. In nucleotides, the CDR3 is TGTGCCAGTAGTATCTTCAGCGAACCCTCCTACGAGCAGTACTTC. It specifies CASSIFSEPSYEQYF.

The V call is TRBV29-1, the J call TRBJ2-5; a possible D gene is TRBD1 (5 bases). CDR1 SQVTM and CDR2 ANQGSEA come from the germline V gene. V lost 5 bases and J lost 3, with 16 bases in between. This CDR3 contains 14 residues. In DNA form, the CDR3 reads TGCAGCGTTAAGAGAAAGGGGTCCGAAGAGACCCAGTACTTC. Translated: CSVKRKGSEETQYF. Looking up the rest from reference TRBV29-1 and TRBJ2-5 gives the full variable domain: SAVISQKPSRDICQRGTSLTIQCQVDSQVTMMFWYRQQPGQSLTLIATANQGSEATYESGFVIDKFPISRPNLTFSTLTVSNMSPEDSSIYLCSVKRKGSEETQYFGPGTRLLVL.

The chain is built from TRBV7-9 and TRBJ1-2; TRBD1 matches 8 bases. This CDR3 contains 15 residues. The V gene's germline CDR1 is SEHNR and CDR2 FQNEAQ (reference sequence). V lost 6 bases to trimming and J lost 0 bases; unmatched junction nucleotides: 6. CDR3 protein: CASSWTGRANYGYTF. The CDR3 DNA reads as TGTGCCAGCAGTTGGACAGGGAGAGCTAACTATGGCTACACCTTC. Full variable domain (outside the CDR3, taken from reference TRBV7-9 and TRBJ1-2): DTGVSQNPRHKITKRGQNVTFRCDPISEHNRLYWYRQTLGQGPEFLTYFQNEAQLEKSRLLSDRFSAERPKGSFSTLEIQRTEQGDSAMYLCASSWTGRANYGYTFGSGTRLTVV.

This chain connects TRBV28 to TRBJ1-2; D is possibly TRBD1 (6 bases). V lost 4 bases and J 8 bases, leaving 26 bases between the germline ends. Per the germline V gene, CDR1 is MDHEN and CDR2 is SYDVKM. This CDR3 spans 17 amino acids. CDR3 amino acids: CASSSSGTLDYYGGYTF. The DNA for the CDR3 is TGTGCCAGCAGTTCATCCGGGACACTGGATTACTATGGCGGCTACACCTTC.